This T cell receptor beta chain was identified during a study of cytomegalovirus exposure and HLA in healthy donors (TCRdb year 2017). Notes on the research overall: An earlier analysis of roughly 500 of the donors reported about 290 Gb of sequence data and some 100 million unique TCR beta sequences from approximately 180 million T cells. All discovery cohort repertoires had been generated using a single sequencing platform. The study used immunosequencing to profile the T cell repertoires of about 670 subjects and linked those repertoires to cytomegalovirus serostatus. The study aimed to test whether signatures of past pathogen exposure could be identified by cataloging public T cell receptors. The number of typed donors differed by locus: roughly 620-640 for A, B, C, DRB1 and DQB1; approximately 540 for DQA1; 606 for DPA1; and around 490 for DPB1. A later analysis re-analyzed previously published TCR beta repertoires from 550 to 700 donors and added high-resolution HLA genotyping to study TCR occurrence patterns. Alongside the repertoire data, information on donor age, sex, ethnicity and CMV serostatus was compiled. Among the approximately 400 genotyped donors, approximately 81% belonged to the genetic ancestry cluster associated with self-reported Caucasian donors. Among 300 to 450 genotyped donors of the cohort, an average of approximately 240,000 unique TCR beta nucleotide sequences were sequenced per donor, 15% to 20% of them non-productive. In the later analysis, no new phenotypic data were used to find candidate immune exposures; instead, reliance was placed on TCR beta sequences and their occurrence across donors. Four to six DR-DQ haplotypes were handled as single units for association and clustering because linkage in the cohort was strong. Besides the first cohort of more than 650 subjects, a separate validation cohort made up of 120 different subjects was used. HLA typing covered class I and class II loci at four-digit resolution. An earlier analysis of 587 of the donors used high-throughput TCR beta sequencing to judge whether each TCR beta V gene segment behaved as functional or pseudogenic. High-throughput TCR immunosequencing, statistical association of individual TCRs with disease status, and machine learning were combined to predict cytomegalovirus infection status. In a later genetic analysis, genome-wide SNP genotypes for 398 of the 666 donors were used, and that subset was treated as a discovery cohort. An early release that covered around 590 HLA-typed donors contained around 330 gigabases of sequencing data and tens of millions of unique TCR sequences.

As encoded in the germline V gene (reference sequence), CDR1 is LNHDA while CDR2 is SQIVND. The CDR3 runs 16 residues from the cysteine to the phenylalanine. Solely the CDR3 DNA is kept, with 48 bases framed from the first base. V is shortened by 7 bases, J by 0 bases, and the region joining them spans 15 bases. The library was produced with the immunoSEQ multiplex PCR assay. A mixture of 60 forward primers for TCR Vbeta segments and 13 reverse primers for TCR Jbeta segments was used in the multiplex PCR. The CDR3 region of rearranged TCR beta genes was amplified from genomic DNA with a multiplex PCR assay. On the Illumina HiSeq System, the amplified TCR beta libraries were sequenced as 87-base-pair reads. From the authors' description of their analysis: Across the roughly 600 repertoires, a later analysis counted about 81 million unique TCR beta chains, roughly 11 million of which were shared by at least two donors. Raw reads were error-corrected and collapsed into unique sequences by a nearest-neighbor algorithm in which closely related sequences were merged to remove PCR and sequencing errors. CDR3 sequences were aligned to IMGT reference sequences to assign V, D and J gene segments. Each retained sequence needed at least a six-nucleotide match to both a V gene segment and a J gene segment. Rearrangements were called productive when the CDR3 lacked stop codons and stayed in frame with V and J; all others were non-productive. CDR3 was defined by IMGT convention, running from the second conserved V-encoded cysteine to the conserved J-encoded phenylalanine. Sequences without an unambiguous match to a single V gene segment were excluded from the earlier analysis of over 500 of the donors. An earlier analysis of fewer than 750 of the donors classified V segments as functional when productive rearrangements were above 56.7% and as segregating when the standard deviation between donors was above 5%. A statistical classification framework was built to diagnose cytomegalovirus status from the catalog of TCR beta chain sequences. A later analysis assigned V and J genes by comparing TCR nucleotide sequences with IMGT/GENE-DB human TR gene sequences. Using the TCRdist pipeline, a later analysis assigned CDR3 sequences along with most-parsimonious VDJ recombination scenarios. In a later analysis, each TCR beta chain was defined by its CDR3 amino acid sequence together with its V-gene family, and reads lacking a unique V-gene family were excluded. As a way to deal with suspected cross-contamination and a sequencing artifact, a later analysis dropped approximately 570 nucleotide sequences that were highly shared and had low generation probability. For each public chain, a later analysis derived a clonal expansion index from normalized ranks of inferred template counts within each repertoire. In a later analysis, generation probabilities were computed with a VDJ recombination model fitted to out-of-frame rearrangements, and the resulting probabilities were checked against IGoR. Hypergeometric tests were used in a later analysis to score TCR-TCR, TCR-HLA and TCR-CMV co-occurrence, with a repertoire-size bias correction applied to the TCR pairs. To estimate false discovery rates, a later analysis permuted the HLA or CMV assignments 20 times. In a later analysis, co-occurring TCRs were grouped using DBSCAN, and TCRdist sequence similarity was added for clustering within HLA-allele-positive subsets. Repertoires with fewer than 30,000 or more than 120,000 public chains were left out of co-occurrence clustering, as were about 5 repertoires with anomalous nucleotide sharing. TCRdb obtained this table from immuneACCESS and retained in-frame rearrangements with V and J assigned. These tables miss some clones; where compared with another copy, unresolved V genes account for less than half of the shortfall, and the remainder is unexplained. The V and J calls and clone size come from that table; D and trimming were worked out from the DNA. The sample table shows over 120,000 clones, and about four fifths are seen once. The ten largest clones represent just over 4.5% of the sample.

The cohort consisted of hundreds of healthy bone marrow donors. All cohort members were sampled while nominally healthy, although unrecorded immune exposures were likely present. The donor was CMV seronegative and was included in the group of 352 seronegative cohort members. A peripheral blood sample was collected from each donor, and TCR beta sequencing was performed on peripheral blood mononuclear cells. Genomic DNA extraction from the blood cell samples was performed with the Qiagen DNeasy Blood Extraction Kit. Of note for this clone: Its antigen is unknown. Base quality data are lacking; no much larger clone is found one base away.

Broader findings and caveats from the paper: A total of fewer than 200 TCR beta chains were listed by the study as associated with cytomegalovirus. Compared with the roughly 720-donor mean, donors in an Asian-associated ancestry cluster had fewer N-insertions in productive TCRs, according to a later genetic analysis. A later analysis found that most CMV-associated TCR beta chains appeared HLA-restricted, with HLA associations seemingly driven largely by CMV exposure. In a later analysis, HLA-associated TCR beta chains were found to be more clonally expanded and to have lower generation probabilities than equally common non-associated chains. Some IMGT-functional V segments, including TRBV6-2 and TRBV6-3, could not be distinguished by the 87-base-pair reads and were therefore excluded. A cluster of highly shared sequence variants was judged likely to represent a technical artifact of the sequencing pipeline. Across donors, most TCR sequences were observed very rarely, whereas some public TCRs were present in many individuals. The earlier analysis of 587 of the donors excluded approximately 15 rarely observed V segments, including chromosome 9 orphons, because counts were too low. The presence/absence analyses assumed that sequencing depth was roughly uniform across donors, and that assumption may not be true. Because HLA typing was unavailable for some donors at each locus, only the typed subset was used in association tests. A later analysis reported that several top co-occurrence clusters appeared linked to parvovirus B19, influenza, CMV and Epstein-Barr virus. Specific HLA alleles were associated with roughly 16,000 TCR beta sequences at a false discovery rate of 0.05 in a later analysis. Linkage disequilibrium might explain the correlated functional status among segregating V segments, but an unknown experimental factor could not be excluded. The authors suggested that the approach could potentially be generalized to other disease states and immunological phenotypes. Only TCR beta chains were sequenced in this cohort, and the absence of alpha or paired-chain data limited detectable features. In vitro tests confirmed that a few of the cytomegalovirus-associated TCR beta chains recognize cytomegalovirus antigens. An association between a missense DCLRE1C variant and V-gene and J-gene trimming of TCR beta chains was found in a later genetic analysis and replicated in an independent cohort. When HLA alleles, especially DR and DQ, strongly co-occurred, attributing TCR associations to individual alleles was difficult. Broadly in line with IMGT annotations, most TCR beta V segments showed up in productive rearrangements about 90% or about 30% of the time in an earlier analysis of a few hundred of the donors. In both the original and validation cohorts, the classifier was reported to diagnose cytomegalovirus status with high specificity and sensitivity. In a later analysis, TCR association rates were found to vary across HLA loci, with the most associated TCRs seen for DRB1 alleles and the fewest for HLA-C alleles. A further reported finding was that TCR beta sequences accurately predicted the HLA-A and HLA-B alleles for most subjects in the first cohort. CMV serostatus was the only immune exposure information available for the cohort.

This sequence uses TRBV19 and TRBJ2-2; TRBD1 is a weak D gene call, 6 bases matching. The sequencing sample was made of PBMCs. This TCR came from a middle-aged man in good health and CMV-seronegative. The DNA sequence is as follows: TGTGCCAGTACCCTGCCGGGACACCCGAACACCGGGGAGCTGTTTTTT. It specifies CASTLPGHPNTGELFF.